Each of the 30 T cell receptor beta chains below was sequenced from the same sample in a study of tumor and adjacent non-tumor tissue in lung cancer. The template was RNA from unsorted bulk tissue. This non-tumor lung sample came from over 3 cm beyond the tumor edge. TCRbeta libraries were built with three rounds of nested PCR, modified from ARM-PCR. MiXCR was run by TCRdb on the multiplex PCR reads, yielding one entry per CDR3 protein. The top ten hold less than 55% of the sample, which has under 45,000 distinct CDR3 sequences, roughly 60% seen once. Specimen: distant non-tumor lung tissue. The receptors derive from a man between 45 and 60 years old with non-small cell lung cancer.

This clonotype was observed many times. J is TRBJ1-5 and V is TRBV28; D remains ambiguous. The CDR3 sequence is 14 residues long. V was cut by 5 bases and J by 6 bases, with 14 bases left in between. Germline CDR1 reads MDHEN; CDR2 reads SYDVKM. CDR3 nucleotides: TGTGCCAGCAGTCCCCAGATACTGCCTCAGCCCCAGCATTTT. As protein: CASSPQILPQPQHF.

As to this clonotype: One end of the junction fails to match germline, which may point to a read error. The chain joins TRBV6-1 to TRBJ1-1; D is perhaps TRBD1 (6 bases). Per the germline V gene, CDR1 is MNHNS and CDR2 is SASEGT. The CDR3 extends over 14 amino acids. For the CDR3, the DNA is TGTGCCAACAGTGAAGGGGGAGTGGACACTGAAGCTTTCTTT. Its protein product is CANSEGGVDTEAFF.

Details on this clonotype: The CDR3 does not end in the conserved phenylalanine or tryptophan, so this is likely a read error. The V gene is TRBV11-2, the J gene TRBJ2-1; 9 positions match TRBD1. The CDR3 spans 14 residues. Germline V gene lookup returns CDR1 SGHAT and CDR2 FQNNGV. V trimming: 6 bases; J trimming: 8 bases; junction bases outside the gene matches: 8. The CDR3 DNA sequence: TGTGCCAGCAGTTCGGACAGGGGAGTCCATGAGCAGTTCTTA. Its translation is CASSSDRGVHEQFL.

As to this clonotype: Likely a read error: the CDR3 ends without its conserved phenylalanine or tryptophan. The rearrangement joins TRBV11-2 to TRBJ2-7; 10 positions agree with TRBD2. V shed 4 bases, J shed 9 bases, and the junction held 12 bases outside the gene matches. Germline V gene lookup returns CDR1 SGHAT and CDR2 FQNNGV. This CDR3 region has 15 residues. This CDR3 is CASSSQRGGPIVQYS. In DNA form, the CDR3 reads TGTGCCAGCAGCTCCCAGCGGGGGGGCCCCATCGTGCAGTACTCC.

On this clonotype: Because the CDR3 is missing its conserved closing phenylalanine or tryptophan, this is likely a read error. The chain couples TRBV29-1 to TRBJ2-5, with 8 bases fitting TRBD1. Trimming at V came to 6 bases and at J to 1 base, leaving 1 base not matched to a gene. The CDR3 length is 12 residues. In germline, CDR1 is SQVTM, CDR2 ANQGSEA. The DNA of the CDR3 is TGCAGCGTAGACAGGGGCCAAGAGACCCAGTACTCT. It specifies CSVDRGQETQYS.

The chain links TRBV28 to TRBJ1-6; a weak D match, TRBD1 (6 bases). The CDR3 spans 16 residues. The germline V and J ends were trimmed by 4 bases and 10 bases, with 20 bases remaining between them. Germline V lookup: CDR1 MDHEN, CDR2 SYDVKM. CDR3 DNA: TGTGCCAGCAGTTCCCCTCAACAGGGATCGTTATCACCCCTCCACTTT. This gives the protein CASSSPQQGSLSPLHF.

This clonotype was picked up many times. The J gene is TRBJ1-2, the V gene TRBV29-1; maybe TRBD1 (6 bases). This CDR3 region has 11 residues. The ends were cut back, 8 bases at V and 6 bases at J, with 13 bases in the middle. Germline V lookup: CDR1 SQVTM, CDR2 ANQGSEA. CDR3: CSLSGADGYTF. CDR3 DNA sequence: TGCAGCCTTTCGGGGGCAGATGGCTACACCTTC.

Of note for this clonotype: A read error is possible here, since a much larger clone lies one base away. Here the CDR3 omits its conserved ending phenylalanine or tryptophan, so a read error is the likely source. The V and J genes are TRBV20-1 and TRBJ1-6; 10 positions agree with TRBD1. Trimming at V came to 4 bases and at J to 3 bases, leaving 9 bases not matched to a gene. The length of the CDR3 is 17 residues. CDR1 is DFQATT and CDR2 is SNEGSKA in the germline V gene (reference sequence). The CDR3 nucleotides are TGCAGTGCTAAGATGACAGGGGGCTCGGGCTATAATTCACCCCTCCACGTT. Translated, it gives CSAKMTGGSGYNSPLHV.

This chain uses TRBV28 with TRBJ2-5, with TRBD1 identical over 7 bases. The ends lost 5 bases at V and 4 bases at J; junction bases unmatched: 7. CDR3 length: 14 residues. Germline V gene data show CDR1 as MDHEN and CDR2 as SYDVKM. For the CDR3, the DNA is TGTGCCAGCAGTCCTACAGGGGTTCCAGAGACCCAGTACTTC. It specifies CASSPTGVPETQYF. The entire variable domain, with the rest obtained from reference TRBV28 and TRBJ2-5, is as follows: DVKVTQSSRYLVKRTGEKVFLECVQDMDHENMFWYRQDPGLGLRLIYFSYDVKMKEKGDIPEGYSVSREKKERFSLILESASTNQTSMYLCASSPTGVPETQYFGPGTRLLVL.

For this clonotype: The CDR3 end shows no conserved phenylalanine or tryptophan, and so a read error is likely. The chain joins TRBV7-2 to TRBJ1-2; D is undetermined. The V and J ends lost 2 bases and 2 bases respectively, with 12 bases between them. This CDR3 spans 15 amino acids. Germline V gives CDR1 SGHTA, CDR2 FQGNSA. CDR3 sequence reads: CASSLLGRLNYGYTL. The CDR3 coding sequence is TGTGCCAGCAGCTTACTTGGACGGCTCAACTATGGCTACACCTTA.

Comment on this clonotype: The final CDR3 position lacks the conserved phenylalanine or tryptophan, pointing to a likely read error. This chain joins TRBV6-5 and TRBJ2-7; D unresolved. Per germline, CDR1 MNHEY and CDR2 SVGAGI. This CDR3 region has 14 residues. CDR3 sequence: CVSRVTAFSYEQYL. The CDR3 nucleotides read TGTGTCAGCAGAGTAACAGCTTTCTCCTACGAGCAGTACCTC.

On this clonotype itself: A read error is likely, as this CDR3 ends without the conserved phenylalanine or tryptophan. The chain couples TRBV12-3 or TRBV12-4 to TRBJ1-1; 7 bases align to TRBD1. Losses at the gene ends were 6 bases for V and 8 bases for J; bases not matched to a gene: 9. CDR3 length equals 13 residues. This CDR3 reads CASSPLRDSEAFY. In DNA, the CDR3 is TGTGCCAGCAGCCCCCTCCGGGACAGCGAAGCTTTCTAT.

This clonotype showed up many times. The rearrangement links TRBV6-6 to TRBJ1-2; D possibly corresponds to TRBD1 (5 bases). The V gene's germline CDR1 is MNHNY and CDR2 SVGAGI (reference sequence). With 10 bases removed from V and 4 bases from J, the gap between germline ends came to 13 bases. The CDR3 consists of 12 residues. The CDR3 region has the DNA TGTGCCACCCTAACCGGGGGCTATGGCTACACCTTC. As protein: CATLTGGYGYTF.

The chain is built from TRBV11-2 and TRBJ1-6; weak D call: TRBD1 (5 bases). Germline assignment: CDR1 SGHAT and CDR2 FQNNGV. The CDR3 consists of 17 residues. V gave up 9 bases and J gave up 0 bases, with 18 bases separating them. The CDR3 reads CARSLGGGTSYNSPLHF. CDR3 DNA: TGTGCCAGGAGCCTCGGGGGGGGTACCTCCTATAATTCACCCCTCCACTTT.

V and J are TRBV6-6 and TRBJ1-5; weak D call: TRBD1 (5 bases). The length of the CDR3 is 12 residues. Trimming shortened V by 7 bases and J by 9 bases, and 13 bases separated the two germline ends. CDR1 is MNHNY, CDR2 SVGAGI, per germline (reference sequence). CDR3 amino acids: CASNEQGRPQHF. The CDR3 region has the DNA TGTGCCAGCAATGAGCAGGGCCGGCCCCAGCATTTT.

Notes on this clonotype: One end of the junction is discordant with germline, which a read error may explain. The V and J genes are TRBV11-2 and TRBJ2-7, with 7 bases fitting TRBD1. Germline CDR1 reads SGHAT; CDR2 reads FQNNGV. This CDR3 region has 15 residues. CDR3 DNA: TGTGCCATCAGCCAAGGCCAGGGGGAAGTCGGCGAGCACTACTTC. This encodes CAISQGQGEVGEHYF.

Remarks on this clonotype: This may be a read error, as it is one base from a much larger clone. The V gene is TRBV10-3, the J gene TRBJ2-5; unclear D gene. The CDR3 extends over 13 amino acids. V was clipped by 3 bases and J by 0 bases, with 5 bases between them. From germline, CDR1 is ENHRY and CDR2 SYGVKD. The DNA of the CDR3 is TGTGCCATCAGTGAAAGCGACCAAGAGACCCAGTACTTC. It is translated as CAISESDQETQYF.

Regarding this clonotype: With a much larger clone just one base away, this may be a read error. The V call is TRBV20-1, the J call TRBJ2-7; a possible D gene is TRBD1 (6 bases). In germline, CDR1 is DFQATT, CDR2 SNEGSKA (reference sequence). The CDR3 has 14 amino acids. Trimming shortened V by 4 bases and J by 3 bases, and 16 bases separated the two germline ends. The CDR3 loop reads CSAKDPKGGYEQYF. Here the CDR3 DNA reads TGCAGTGCTAAAGATCCGAAAGGGGGCTACGAGCAGTACTTC.

In the case of this clonotype: Mismatch with germline at one junction end may stem from a read error. The V gene is TRBV10-2, the J gene TRBJ2-1; 8 bases fit TRBD1. Germline V CDR1 and CDR2: WSHSY, SAAADI. CDR3 length equals 14 residues. CDR3: CVSSENRGIDEQFF. The CDR3 coding sequence is TGCGTCAGCAGCGAGAACAGGGGGATCGATGAGCAGTTCTTC.

Comments on this clonotype: A junction end diverges from the germline sequence, so it may reflect a read error. This chain joins TRBV12-3 or TRBV12-4 and TRBJ1-1, with D uncertain. The CDR3 runs to 12 residues. This CDR3 is CVSKEQASYAFF. CDR3 coding DNA: TGTGTCAGCAAAGAGCAGGCCTCCTACGCTTTCTTT.

With regard to this clonotype: At one end, the junction sequence differs from germline, possibly due to a read error. The genes are TRBV4-1 and TRBJ1-1; 7 bases fit TRBD1. The V gene's germline CDR1 is MGHRA and CDR2 YSYEKL. The length of the CDR3 is 15 residues. In nucleotides, the CDR3 is TGCGCCAGCGGCCAAGGGGACAGCTTGAATACTGAAGCTTTCTTT. It is translated as CASGQGDSLNTEAFF.

The CDR3, as DNA: TGTCTCAGCAGCTTAGATTTCGGGGCAGGAAACACCATATATTTT. It encodes CLSSLDFGAGNTIYF. The chain has TRBV11-2 and TRBJ1-3, with a tentative D call TRBD1 (5 bases). The CDR3 is 15 residues long. Germline CDR1 SGHAT, CDR2 FQNNGV.

The chain carries TRBV20-1 and TRBJ1-1; no clear D. The germline V gene encodes CDR1 DFQATT and CDR2 SNEGSKA (reference sequence). The CDR3 length is 13 residues. V lost 5 bases to trimming and J lost 1 base, with 11 bases between them. The DNA of the CDR3 is TGCAGTGCTCTGAGGCCGGCGAACACTGAAGCTTTCTTT. Its protein is CSALRPANTEAFF.

The chain carries TRBV4-2 and TRBJ1-1, with a possible D match to TRBD1 (5 bases). V gave up 10 bases and J gave up 10 bases, with 25 bases separating them. Germline V gene lookup returns CDR1 LGHNA and CDR2 YNFKEQ. The CDR3 loop spans 14 amino acids. The CDR3 loop reads CAINQDTPGGSAFF. CDR3 in DNA: TGTGCCATCAACCAAGACACACCGGGGGGGTCAGCTTTCTTT.

The gene calls are TRBV20-1 and TRBJ2-3; no clear D gene. Germline V CDR1 and CDR2: DFQATT, SNEGSKA (reference sequence). The germline V and J ends were trimmed by 2 bases and 0 bases, with 15 bases remaining between them. This CDR3 is built from 16 residues. The CDR3 nucleotides are TGCAGTGCTAGAAATGGAGCTATTTCTAGCACAGATACGCAGTATTTT. Translating it yields CSARNGAISSTDTQYF.

In regard to this clonotype: An end of the junction does not agree with germline; a read error may underlie this. The chain is built from TRBV20-1 and TRBJ1-1; 7 bases fit TRBD1. Per germline, CDR1 DFQATT and CDR2 SNEGSKA (reference sequence). The CDR3 runs 13 residues. The CDR3 DNA sequence: TGCAGTACTCCCAATCAGGGGGGCACTGAGGCTTTCTTT. This codes for CSTPNQGGTEAFF.

With respect to this clonotype: Since a much larger clone is just one base distant, this may be a read error. This sequence joins TRBV29-1 and TRBJ1-2; a possible D gene is TRBD1 (5 bases). V gave up 4 bases and J gave up 5 bases, with 20 bases separating them. This CDR3 has 15 residues. Germline-derived CDR1 and CDR2 are SQVTM and ANQGSEA. The CDR3 here is CSVAEGGRGGYGYTF. DNA for the CDR3: TGCAGCGTTGCCGAAGGTGGTAGGGGAGGGTATGGCTACACCTTC.

With regard to this clonotype: This CDR3 is missing its conserved last phenylalanine or tryptophan, likely due to a read error. The limits of the CDR3 on the DNA are not certain, so only TCRdb's listed CDR3 is given. The rearrangement uses TRBV11-1 and TRBJ2-7; no check of the table's D call, TRBD2, against the DNA was made. The CDR3 has 13 residues if both end residues are counted. CDR1 is SGHAT, CDR2 FQDESV, per germline (reference sequence). The CDR3 region is CASDLSGLLEQYL.

This clonotype showed up many times. The rearrangement joins TRBV6-2 or TRBV6-3 to TRBJ2-2; D is undetermined. The CDR3 covers 12 residues. Trimming removed 11 bases at V and 1 base at J, with 8 bases between. CDR1 MNHEY and CDR2 SVGEGT come from the germline V gene. CDR3 protein: CACEGNTGELFF. CDR3 bases: TGTGCCTGCGAAGGGAACACCGGGGAGCTGTTTTTT.

This clonotype was counted between two and nine times. Relative to the germline gene, one junction end is altered; a read error may explain this. CDR3 amino acids: CASSLVGGGNSYNEQFF. In DNA form, the CDR3 reads TGTGCCAGCAGTTTAGTGGGAGGGGGGAACTCCTACAATGAGCAGTTCTTC. This chain links TRBV11-2 with TRBJ2-1; TRBD2 is a possible D gene (7 bases). CDR3 size: 17 residues. Germline CDR1 reads SGHAT; CDR2 reads FQNNGV.